The 4 T cell receptor beta chains below were found in one sample sequenced in a study of shared clonotypes between healthy human individuals. Profiled with immunoSEQ multiplex PCR; TCRdb holds only in-frame clones, not every one. The sample yields 2,500,000 or so clones, approximately 90% seen once. Sample: naive CD4+ T cells sorted from blood. Subset given: CD45RA+ positively selected. These receptors were taken from a young man in good health.

The chain uses TRBV7-8 and TRBJ2-1; maybe TRBD2 (6 bases). The CDR3 length is 14 residues. Germline V lookup: CDR1 SGHVS, CDR2 FQNEAQ. Trimming left V 5 bases short and J 2 bases short, with 10 bases between. The CDR3 protein is CASSRDSAYNEQFF. The CDR3 coding sequence is TGTGCCAGCAGCCGGGACTCCGCCTACAATGAGCAGTTCTTC.

The V and J genes are TRBV9 and TRBJ2-4, with 13 bases that match TRBD2. The CDR3 sequence is 18 residues long. J was trimmed by 8 bases and V by 1 base; bases with no gene match: 12. Germline-derived CDR1 and CDR2 are SGDLS and YYNGEE. The CDR3: CASSVSALAGGLSDIQYF. The CDR3, as DNA: TGTGCCAGCAGCGTATCCGCACTAGCGGGGGGGCTGTCGGACATTCAGTACTTC.

The V gene is TRBV7-2, the J gene TRBJ2-3; the D gene is possibly TRBD2 (5 bases). The V gene lost 7 bases and the J gene lost 2 bases, with 10 bases spanning the gap. The length of the CDR3 is 13 residues. Germline V gene data show CDR1 as SGHTA and CDR2 as FQGNSA. This CDR3 is CASIGLLTDTQYF. The CDR3 DNA reads as TGTGCCAGCATCGGACTGCTCACAGATACGCAGTATTTT.

With respect to this clone: Other DNA variants within this sample encode the same CDR3. The rearrangement uses TRBV30 and TRBJ1-2; D unclear. V dropped 2 bases and J dropped 1 base, with 5 bases sitting between them. This CDR3 is built from 12 residues. The germline V gene has CDR1 GTSNPN and CDR2 SVGIG (reference sequence). CDR3 sequence (DNA): TGTGCCTGGAGTTCTAGTAACTATGGCTACACCTTC. Protein sequence: CAWSSSNYGYTF.